The entry that follows covers one T cell receptor (beta chain) sequence. Its antigen is as yet unknown. The CDR3 contains 12 residues. Germline V gene data show CDR1 as LNHDA and CDR2 as SQIVND (reference sequence). V lost 3 bases, J lost 8 bases, and 7 bases lay in between. The table came from immunoSEQ multiplex PCR; TCRdb's copy has only in-frame clones and leaves some out. The sample lists fewer than 250,000 clones; around 92% were seen once. The source of the sample is a study of T cell responses to AZD1222 COVID-19 vaccine. The wider study: Pooled in the analysis were second doses at about 4 or about 12 weeks.

Study results and limitations: Vaccine-associated CD4 TCRs ranged over spike, dominating at 160-218 and 743-854. After the peak T cell response, and only then, were repertoires sampled. The donors showed a predominance of white British ancestry and of females, with possible underestimation of clonal diversity.

Material: peripheral blood, obtained on day 0 of AZD1222 vaccination. This receptor was obtained from an adult in good health. This chain connects TRBV19 to TRBJ1-4; the D gene is possibly TRBD1 (6 bases). The CDR3 loop reads CASSIRGEKLFF. Here the CDR3 DNA reads TGTGCCAGTAGTATTAGGGGGGAAAAACTGTTTTTT.